This entry describes one T cell receptor beta chain. Sample time point: baseline, week 1 (first vaccination visit). As for treatment: pre-vaccination baseline after standard-of-care therapy. Profiling relied on immunoSEQ multiplex PCR, and the TCRdb table lists in-frame clones only, not all of them. The sample consists of fewer than 50,000 clones, roughly 89% of them appearing once. The data were obtained in a study of a mutant IDH1 vaccine in newly diagnosed glioma. About the research overall: Treated patients, 62.5% male and roughly 40% female, averaged about 40 years of age. Every participant had undergone radiotherapy, temozolomide, or both before, and most underwent both.

V was clipped by 4 bases and J by 2 bases; unmatched bases: 1. In germline, CDR1 is SEHNR, CDR2 FQNEAQ (reference sequence). This CDR3 spans 14 amino acids. This chain links TRBV7-9 with TRBJ2-2; 7 bases map to TRBD1. This TCR was sampled from a man between 18 and 35 years old with glioma. The specimen was PBMCs, collected from a glioma patient treated with radiotherapy, temozolomide or both. The CDR3 region has the DNA TGTGCCAGCAGCTGGGACAGCAACACCGGGGAGCTGTTTTTT. Its translation: CASSWDSNTGELFF.